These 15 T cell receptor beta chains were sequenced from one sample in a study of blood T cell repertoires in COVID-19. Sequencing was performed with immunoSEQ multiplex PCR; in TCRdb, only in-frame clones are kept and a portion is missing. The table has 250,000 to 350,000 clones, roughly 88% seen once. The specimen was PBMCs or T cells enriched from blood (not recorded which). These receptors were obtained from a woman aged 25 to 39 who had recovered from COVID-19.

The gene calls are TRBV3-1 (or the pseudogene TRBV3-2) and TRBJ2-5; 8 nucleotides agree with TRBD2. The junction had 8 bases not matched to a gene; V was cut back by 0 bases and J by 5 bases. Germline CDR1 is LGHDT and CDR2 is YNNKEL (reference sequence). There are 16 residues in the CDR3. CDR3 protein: CASSQDPGTSPETQYF. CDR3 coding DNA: TGTGCCAGCAGCCAAGACCCGGGGACTAGTCCTGAGACCCAGTACTTC.

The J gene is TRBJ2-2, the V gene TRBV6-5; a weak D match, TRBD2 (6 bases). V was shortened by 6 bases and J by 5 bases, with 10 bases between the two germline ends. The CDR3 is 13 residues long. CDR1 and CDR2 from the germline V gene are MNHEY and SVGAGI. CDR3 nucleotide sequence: TGTGCCAGCAGAGACCGGGGGACCGGGGAGCTGTTTTTT. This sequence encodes CASRDRGTGELFF.

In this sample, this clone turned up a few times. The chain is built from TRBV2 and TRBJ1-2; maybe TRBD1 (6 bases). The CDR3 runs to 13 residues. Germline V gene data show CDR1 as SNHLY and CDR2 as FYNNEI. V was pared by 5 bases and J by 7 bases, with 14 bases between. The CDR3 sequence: CASSTTGFSGYTF. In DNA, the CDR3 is TGTGCCAGCAGTACTACAGGGTTCAGTGGCTACACCTTC.

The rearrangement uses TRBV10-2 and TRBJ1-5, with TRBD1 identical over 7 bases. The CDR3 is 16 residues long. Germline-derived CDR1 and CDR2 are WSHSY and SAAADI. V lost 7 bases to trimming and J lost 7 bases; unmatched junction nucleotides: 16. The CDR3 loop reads CASTELSTGKGQPQHF. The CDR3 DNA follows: TGCGCCAGCACGGAGTTGTCGACAGGGAAAGGCCAGCCCCAGCATTTT.

DNA of the CDR3: TGCAGCGTCAGGGGACAGGGGCGTGACGAGCAGTACTTC. It codes for CSVRGQGRDEQYF. V is TRBV29-1 and J is TRBJ2-7, with 10 bases that match TRBD1. Germline V gene sequence: CDR1 SQVTM, CDR2 ANQGSEA. V shed 6 bases, J shed 5 bases, and the junction held 7 bases outside the gene matches. This CDR3 region has 13 residues.

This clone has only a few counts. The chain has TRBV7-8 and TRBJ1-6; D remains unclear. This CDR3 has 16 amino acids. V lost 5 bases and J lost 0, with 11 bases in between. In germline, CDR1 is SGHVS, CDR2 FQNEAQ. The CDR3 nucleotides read TGTGCCAGCAGCCCGGCGGGGAGCTCCTATAATTCACCCCTCCACTTT. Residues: CASSPAGSSYNSPLHF.

The CDR3 loop reads CASSQDAEQLDTQYF. CDR3 in DNA: TGCGCCAGCAGCCAAGATGCCGAACAGCTAGATACGCAGTATTTT. The gene calls are TRBV4-1 and TRBJ2-3; D uncertain. This CDR3 region has 15 residues. CDR1 is MGHRA and CDR2 is YSYEKL in the germline V gene. Trimming shortened V by 0 bases and J by 5 bases, and 12 bases separated the two germline ends.

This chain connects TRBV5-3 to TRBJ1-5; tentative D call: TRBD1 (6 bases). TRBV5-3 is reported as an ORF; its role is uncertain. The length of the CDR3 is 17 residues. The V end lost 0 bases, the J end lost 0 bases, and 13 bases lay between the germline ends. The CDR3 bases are TGTGCCAGAAGCTTGGTTACAGGGCCTTATAGCAATCAGCCCCAGCATTTT. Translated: CARSLVTGPYSNQPQHF.

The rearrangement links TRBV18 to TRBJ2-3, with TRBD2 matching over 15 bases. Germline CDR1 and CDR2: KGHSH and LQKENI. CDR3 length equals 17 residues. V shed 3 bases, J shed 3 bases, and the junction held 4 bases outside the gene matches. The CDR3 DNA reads TGTGCCAGCTCACCTCCGGGACTAGCGGGGGGAACAGATACGCAGTATTTT. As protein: CASSPPGLAGGTDTQYF.

CDR3 region: CASSFGTSTDTQYF. The CDR3 DNA reads TGTGCCAGTAGTTTCGGGACTAGCACAGATACGCAGTATTTT. V usage is TRBV19 and J usage is TRBJ2-3; the D gene is possibly TRBD2 (6 bases). Trimming pared 5 bases from V and 0 bases from J, leaving 9 bases between. Germline CDR1 reads LNHDA; CDR2 reads SQIVND (reference sequence). The CDR3 runs to 14 residues.

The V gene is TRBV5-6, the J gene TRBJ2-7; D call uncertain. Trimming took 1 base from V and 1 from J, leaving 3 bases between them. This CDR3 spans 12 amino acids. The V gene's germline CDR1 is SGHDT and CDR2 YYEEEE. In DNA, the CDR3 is TGTGCCAGCAGCTTGTCGTCCTACGAGCAGTACTTC. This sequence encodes CASSLSSYEQYF.

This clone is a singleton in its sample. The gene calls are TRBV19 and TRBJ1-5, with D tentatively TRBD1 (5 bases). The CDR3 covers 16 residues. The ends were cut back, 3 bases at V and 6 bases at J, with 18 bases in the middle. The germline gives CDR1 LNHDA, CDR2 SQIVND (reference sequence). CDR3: CASSMTAGGGVQPQHF. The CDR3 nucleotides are TGTGCCAGTAGTATGACGGCAGGTGGAGGGGTTCAGCCCCAGCATTTT.

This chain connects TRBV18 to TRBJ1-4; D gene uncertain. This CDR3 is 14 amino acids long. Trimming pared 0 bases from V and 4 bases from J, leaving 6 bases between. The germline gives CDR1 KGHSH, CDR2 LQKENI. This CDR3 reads CASSPPLLNEKLFF. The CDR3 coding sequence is TGTGCCAGCTCACCACCTCTCCTTAATGAAAAACTGTTTTTT. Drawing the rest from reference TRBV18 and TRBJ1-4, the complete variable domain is NAGVMQNPRHLVRRRGQEARLRCSPMKGHSHVYWYRQLPEEGLKFMVYLQKENIIDESGMPKERFSAEFPKEGPSILRIQQVVRGDSAAYFCASSPPLLNEKLFFGSGTQLSVL.

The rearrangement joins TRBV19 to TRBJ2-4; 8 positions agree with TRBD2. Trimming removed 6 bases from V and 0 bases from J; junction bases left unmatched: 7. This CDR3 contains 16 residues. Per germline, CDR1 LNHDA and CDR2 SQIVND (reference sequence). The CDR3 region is CASSPGGNLAKNIQYF. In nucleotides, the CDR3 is TGTGCCAGTAGCCCGGGGGGGAACCTAGCCAAAAACATTCAGTACTTC. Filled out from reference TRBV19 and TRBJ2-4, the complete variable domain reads DGGITQSPKYLFRKEGQNVTLSCEQNLNHDAMYWYRQDPGQGLRLIYYSQIVNDFQKGDIAEGYSVSREKKESFPLTVTSAQKNPTAFYLCASSPGGNLAKNIQYFGAGTRLSVL.

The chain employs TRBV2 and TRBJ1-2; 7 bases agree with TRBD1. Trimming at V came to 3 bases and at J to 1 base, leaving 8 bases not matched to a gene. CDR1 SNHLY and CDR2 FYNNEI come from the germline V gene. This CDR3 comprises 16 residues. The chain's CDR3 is CASSDPYRGSNYGYTF. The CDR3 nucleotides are TGTGCCAGCAGTGACCCCTACAGGGGAAGTAACTATGGCTACACCTTC.